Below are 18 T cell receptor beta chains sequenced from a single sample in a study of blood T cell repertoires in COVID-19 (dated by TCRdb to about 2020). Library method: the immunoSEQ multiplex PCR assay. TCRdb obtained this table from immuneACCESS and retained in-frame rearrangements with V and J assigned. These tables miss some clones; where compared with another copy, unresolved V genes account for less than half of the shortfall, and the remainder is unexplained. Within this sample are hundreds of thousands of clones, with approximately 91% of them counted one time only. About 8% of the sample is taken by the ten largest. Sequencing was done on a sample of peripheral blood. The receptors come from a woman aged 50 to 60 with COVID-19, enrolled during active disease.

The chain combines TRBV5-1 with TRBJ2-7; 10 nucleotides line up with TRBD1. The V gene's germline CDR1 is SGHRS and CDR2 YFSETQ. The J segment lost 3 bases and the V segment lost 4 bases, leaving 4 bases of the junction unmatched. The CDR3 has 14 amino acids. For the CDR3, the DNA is TGCGCCAGCAGCCAATGGACAGGGGGCTACGAGCAGTACTTC. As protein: CASSQWTGGYEQYF.

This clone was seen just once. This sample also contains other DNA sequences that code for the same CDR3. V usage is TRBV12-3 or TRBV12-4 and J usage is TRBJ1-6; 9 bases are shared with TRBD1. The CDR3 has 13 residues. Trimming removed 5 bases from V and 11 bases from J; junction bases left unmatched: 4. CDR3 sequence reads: CASSLGQGTPLHF. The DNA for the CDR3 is TGTGCCAGCAGTCTGGGACAGGGAACACCCCTCCACTTT.

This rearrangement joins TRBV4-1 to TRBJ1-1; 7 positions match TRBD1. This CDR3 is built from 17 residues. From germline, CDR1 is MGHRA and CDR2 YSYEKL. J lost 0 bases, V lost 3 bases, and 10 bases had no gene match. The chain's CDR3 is CASSQAEGGPVNTEAFF. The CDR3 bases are TGCGCCAGCAGCCAGGCTGAAGGGGGCCCGGTGAACACTGAAGCTTTCTTT.

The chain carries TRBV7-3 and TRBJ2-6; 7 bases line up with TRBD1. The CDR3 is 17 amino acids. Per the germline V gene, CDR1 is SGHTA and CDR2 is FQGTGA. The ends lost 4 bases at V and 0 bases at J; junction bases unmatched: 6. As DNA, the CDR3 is TGTGCCAGCAGCTCAGGGGGTCCTAACTCTGGGGCCAACGTCCTGACTTTC. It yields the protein CASSSGGPNSGANVLTF.

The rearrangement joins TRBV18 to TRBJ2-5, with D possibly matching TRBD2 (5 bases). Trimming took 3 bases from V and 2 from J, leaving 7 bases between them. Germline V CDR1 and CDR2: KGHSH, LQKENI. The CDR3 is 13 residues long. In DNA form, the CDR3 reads TGTGCCAGCTCACCCCGGAGGCAAGAGACCCAGTACTTC. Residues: CASSPRRQETQYF. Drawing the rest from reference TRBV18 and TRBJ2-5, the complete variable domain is NAGVMQNPRHLVRRRGQEARLRCSPMKGHSHVYWYRQLPEEGLKFMVYLQKENIIDESGMPKERFSAEFPKEGPSILRIQQVVRGDSAAYFCASSPRRQETQYFGPGTRLLVL.

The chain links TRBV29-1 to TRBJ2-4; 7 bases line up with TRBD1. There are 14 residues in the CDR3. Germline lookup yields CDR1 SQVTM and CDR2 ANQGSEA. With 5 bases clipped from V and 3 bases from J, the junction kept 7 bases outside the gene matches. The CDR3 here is CSVQGTASKNIQYF. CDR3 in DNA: TGCAGCGTTCAAGGGACAGCGAGCAAAAACATTCAGTACTTC.

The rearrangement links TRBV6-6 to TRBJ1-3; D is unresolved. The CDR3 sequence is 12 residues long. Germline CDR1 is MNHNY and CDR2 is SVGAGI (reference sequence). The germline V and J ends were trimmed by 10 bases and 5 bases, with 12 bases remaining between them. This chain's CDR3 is CATQRHRNTIYF. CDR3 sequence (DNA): TGTGCCACGCAACGACACCGAAACACCATATATTTT.

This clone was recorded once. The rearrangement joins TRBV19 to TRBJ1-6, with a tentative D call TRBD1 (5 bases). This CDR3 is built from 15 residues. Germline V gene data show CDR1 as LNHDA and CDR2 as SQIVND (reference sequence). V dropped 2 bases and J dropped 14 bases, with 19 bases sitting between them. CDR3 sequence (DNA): TGTGCCAGTAGTATAAACCGGGACTCCTATTCGGCCCTCCACTTT. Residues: CASSINRDSYSALHF.

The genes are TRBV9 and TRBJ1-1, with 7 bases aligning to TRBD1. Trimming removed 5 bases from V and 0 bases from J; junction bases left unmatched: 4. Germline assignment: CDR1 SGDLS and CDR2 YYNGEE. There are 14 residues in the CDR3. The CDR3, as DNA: TGTGCCAGCAGTAGGACAGGATTGAACACTGAAGCTTTCTTT. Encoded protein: CASSRTGLNTEAFF.

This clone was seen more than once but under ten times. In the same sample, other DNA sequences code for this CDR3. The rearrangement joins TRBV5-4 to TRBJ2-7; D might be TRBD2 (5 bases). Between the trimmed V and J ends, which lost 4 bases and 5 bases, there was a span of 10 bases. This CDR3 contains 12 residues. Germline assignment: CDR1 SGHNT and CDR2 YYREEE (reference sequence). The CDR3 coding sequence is TGTGCCAGCAGCCTAGTCGGGGACGAGCAGTACTTC. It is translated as CASSLVGDEQYF. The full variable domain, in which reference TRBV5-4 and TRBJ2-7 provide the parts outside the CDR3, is ETGVTQSPTHLIKTRGQQVTLRCSSQSGHNTVSWYQQALGQGPQFIFQYYREEENGRGNFPPRFSGLQFPNYSSELNVNALELDDSALYLCASSLVGDEQYFGPGTRLTVT.

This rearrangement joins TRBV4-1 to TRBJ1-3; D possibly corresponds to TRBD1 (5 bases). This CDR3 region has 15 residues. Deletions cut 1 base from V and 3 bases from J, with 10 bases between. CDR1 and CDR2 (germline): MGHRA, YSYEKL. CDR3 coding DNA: TGCGCCAGCAGCCAAGTTGCAGGGCTTGGAAACACCATATATTTT. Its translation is CASSQVAGLGNTIYF.

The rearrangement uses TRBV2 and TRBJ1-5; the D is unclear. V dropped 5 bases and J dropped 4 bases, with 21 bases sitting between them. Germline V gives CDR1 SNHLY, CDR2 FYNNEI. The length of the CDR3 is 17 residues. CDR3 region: CASSRRLVQVENQPQHF. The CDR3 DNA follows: TGTGCCAGCAGTCGGAGGCTGGTGCAGGTCGAGAATCAGCCCCAGCATTTT.

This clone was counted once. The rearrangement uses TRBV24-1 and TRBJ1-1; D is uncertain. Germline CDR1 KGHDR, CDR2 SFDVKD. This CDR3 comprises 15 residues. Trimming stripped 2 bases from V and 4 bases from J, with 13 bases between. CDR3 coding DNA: TGTGCCACCAGTGATTCCCGTCTGGGAGGCACTGAAGCTTTCTTT. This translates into CATSDSRLGGTEAFF.

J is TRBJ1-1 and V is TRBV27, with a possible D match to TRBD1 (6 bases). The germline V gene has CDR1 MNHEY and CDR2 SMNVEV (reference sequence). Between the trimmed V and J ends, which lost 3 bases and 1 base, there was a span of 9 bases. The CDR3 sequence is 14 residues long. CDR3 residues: CASSFTTGNTEAFF. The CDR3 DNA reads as TGTGCCAGCAGTTTTACGACAGGGAACACTGAAGCTTTCTTT.

CDR3 in amino acids: CSVGGTGPTLGANVLTF. CDR3 sequence (DNA): TGCAGCGTTGGGGGGACAGGGCCGACCCTGGGGGCCAACGTCCTGACTTTC. This chain links TRBV29-1 with TRBJ2-6; 9 bases align to TRBD1. Germline CDR1 reads SQVTM; CDR2 reads ANQGSEA. V lost 4 bases, J lost 4 bases, and 11 bases stayed unmatched. The CDR3 runs 17 residues.

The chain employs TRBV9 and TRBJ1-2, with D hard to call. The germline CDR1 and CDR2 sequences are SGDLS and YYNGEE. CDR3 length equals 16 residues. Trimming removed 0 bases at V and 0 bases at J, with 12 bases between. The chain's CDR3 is CASSVVEAATNYGYTF. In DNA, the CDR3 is TGTGCCAGCAGCGTAGTAGAAGCAGCGACTAACTATGGCTACACCTTC.

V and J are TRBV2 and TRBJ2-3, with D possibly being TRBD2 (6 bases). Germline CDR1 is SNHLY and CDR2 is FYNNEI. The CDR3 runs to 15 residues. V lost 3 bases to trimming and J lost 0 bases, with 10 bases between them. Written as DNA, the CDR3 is TGTGCCAGCAGTGAGGGCGGGGCCAGCACAGATACGCAGTATTTT. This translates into CASSEGGASTDTQYF.

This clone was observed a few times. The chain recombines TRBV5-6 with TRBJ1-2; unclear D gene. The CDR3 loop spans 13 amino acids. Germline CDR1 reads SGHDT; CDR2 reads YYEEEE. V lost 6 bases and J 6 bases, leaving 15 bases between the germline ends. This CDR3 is CASTYGVTNGYTF. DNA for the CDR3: TGTGCCAGCACCTACGGGGTTACTAATGGCTACACCTTC.